The 8 T cell receptor beta chains listed next were all sequenced from one sample in a study of shared clonotypes between healthy human individuals. The method was immunoSEQ multiplex PCR; TCRdb's version includes in-frame clones alone and lacks a portion of them. Of around 430,000 clones listed, around 75% are singletons. The sample was PBMCs. The receptor source for this set is a woman between 40 and 50 years old in good health. Some clones in this sample may be carry-over from other donors' samples.

The genes are TRBV2 and TRBJ2-7; 7 bases line up with TRBD1. After removal of 7 bases from V and 1 base from J, the junction contained 7 bases not matched to a gene. Germline CDR1 is SNHLY and CDR2 is FYNNEI. This CDR3 is 14 amino acids long. The CDR3 reads CASKVRGQSYEQYF. CDR3 in DNA: TGTGCCAGCAAAGTAAGGGGACAGTCCTACGAGCAGTACTTC.

This rearrangement joins TRBV30 to TRBJ1-4; maybe TRBD1 (6 bases). V was shortened by 0 bases and J by 10 bases, with 12 bases between the two germline ends. Looked up from germline, CDR1 is GTSNPN and CDR2 is SVGIG (reference sequence). The CDR3 runs to 13 residues. The CDR3 loop is CAWSVPQGRKLFF. The DNA of the CDR3 is TGTGCCTGGAGTGTCCCGCAGGGGCGAAAACTGTTTTTT.

V gene TRBV9 combines with J gene TRBJ2-5; 8 positions match TRBD2. Germline values: CDR1 SGDLS, CDR2 YYNGEE. The J segment lost 5 bases and the V segment lost 3 bases, leaving 12 bases of the junction unmatched. The CDR3 consists of 16 residues. The CDR3 nucleotides read TGTGCCAGCAGCGGAAATGACGGGAGGGCCTGGGAGACCCAGTACTTC. Translation gives CASSGNDGRAWETQYF.

Comments on this clone: The identical CDR3 is also encoded by other nucleotide sequences in the sample. This chain joins TRBV18 and TRBJ1-4, with 8 bases fitting TRBD1. The CDR3 loop spans 15 amino acids. The J segment lost 7 bases and the V segment lost 0 bases, leaving 4 bases of the junction unmatched. Germline V gene lookup returns CDR1 KGHSH and CDR2 LQKENI. The CDR3 here is CASSPPGQGGEKLFF. For the CDR3, the DNA is TGTGCCAGCTCACCACCTGGACAGGGCGGTGAAAAACTGTTTTTT.

This clone showed up just a few times. The rearrangement uses TRBV25-1 and TRBJ2-5; 8 bases are a match to TRBD1. With the DNA end fitting TRBJ2-7 better, the J assignment may be wrong. The germline gives CDR1 MGHDK, CDR2 SYGVNS. The CDR3 is 14 amino acids. In DNA form, the CDR3 reads TGTGCCAGCGGCGGACAGGGTCGATCCTACGAGCAGTACTTC. This gives the protein CASGGQGRSYEQYF.

This clone was found a few times. The V and J genes are TRBV6-4 and TRBJ2-3; D remains unclear. V was clipped by 0 bases and J by 4 bases, with 11 bases between them. Germline CDR1 is MRHNA and CDR2 is SNTAGT. This CDR3 region has 15 residues. The CDR3 sequence is CASSDSSLPSDTQYF. The CDR3 DNA is TGTGCCAGCAGTGACTCCAGCCTTCCTTCAGATACGCAGTATTTT.

This clone was found a few times. This chain connects TRBV5-4 to TRBJ2-5; TRBD2 agrees at 7 bases. Germline-derived CDR1 and CDR2 are SGHNT and YYREEE (reference sequence). The CDR3 covers 14 residues. The V segment lost 5 bases and the J segment 4 bases; nucleotides outside the gene matches: 8. This chain's CDR3 is CASSREGRVETQYF. CDR3 bases: TGTGCCAGCAGTAGGGAGGGCCGGGTAGAGACCCAGTACTTC.

The chain combines TRBV2 with TRBJ2-7; D uncertain. Trimming pared 6 bases from V and 2 bases from J, leaving 5 bases between. CDR1 is SNHLY, CDR2 FYNNEI, per germline. The CDR3 has 11 residues. This chain's CDR3 is CASSVAYEQYF. The CDR3 DNA is TGTGCCAGCAGCGTTGCCTACGAGCAGTACTTC.